This record covers a single T cell receptor beta chain. The source of the sample is a study of blood T cell repertoires in COVID-19. V lost 10 bases to trimming and J lost 8 bases; unmatched junction nucleotides: 13. Germline CDR1 reads LNHDA; CDR2 reads SQIVND (reference sequence). The CDR3 has 13 residues. Some clones are missing from TCRdb's copy, which holds only in-frame ones; the method was immunoSEQ multiplex PCR. The sample lists hundreds of thousands of clones, 89% occurring once. The receptor comes from a man between 18 and 29 years old with COVID-19, enrolled during active disease. The rearrangement uses TRBV19 and TRBJ1-2, with TRBD1 matching 7 bases. The sequenced material came from peripheral blood. CDR3 DNA: TGTGCCACCACCCCCAGGGGGACTGGGGGCTACACCTTC. Its protein product is CATTPRGTGGYTF.